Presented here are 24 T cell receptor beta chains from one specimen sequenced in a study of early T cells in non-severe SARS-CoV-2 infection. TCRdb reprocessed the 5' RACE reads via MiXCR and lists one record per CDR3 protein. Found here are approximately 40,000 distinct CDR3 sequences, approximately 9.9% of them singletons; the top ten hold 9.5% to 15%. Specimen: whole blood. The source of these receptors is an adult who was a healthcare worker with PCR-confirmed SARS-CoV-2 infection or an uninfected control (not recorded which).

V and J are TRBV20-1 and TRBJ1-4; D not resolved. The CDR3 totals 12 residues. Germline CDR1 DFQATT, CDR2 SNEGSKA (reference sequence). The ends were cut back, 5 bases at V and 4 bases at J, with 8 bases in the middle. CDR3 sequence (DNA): TGCAGTGCTGTACAATTTAATGAAAAACTGTTTTTT. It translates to CSAVQFNEKLFF.

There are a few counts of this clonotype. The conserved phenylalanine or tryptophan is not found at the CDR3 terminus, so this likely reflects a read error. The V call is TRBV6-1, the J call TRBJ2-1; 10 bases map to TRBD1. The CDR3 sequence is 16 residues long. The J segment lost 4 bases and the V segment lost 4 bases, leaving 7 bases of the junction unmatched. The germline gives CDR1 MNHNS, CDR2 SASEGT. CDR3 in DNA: TGTGCCAGCAGTGCCCAGGACAGGGGGTTTTACAATGAGCAGTTCCTC. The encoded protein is CASSAQDRGFYNEQFL.

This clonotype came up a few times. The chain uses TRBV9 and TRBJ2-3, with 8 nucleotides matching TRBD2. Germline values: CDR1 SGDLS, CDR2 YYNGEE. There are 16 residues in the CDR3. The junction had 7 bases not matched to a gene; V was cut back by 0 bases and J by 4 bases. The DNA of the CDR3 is TGTGCCAGCAGCGTAGATCTAGGCGGGGGGTCAGATACGCAGTATTTT. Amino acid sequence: CASSVDLGGGSDTQYF.

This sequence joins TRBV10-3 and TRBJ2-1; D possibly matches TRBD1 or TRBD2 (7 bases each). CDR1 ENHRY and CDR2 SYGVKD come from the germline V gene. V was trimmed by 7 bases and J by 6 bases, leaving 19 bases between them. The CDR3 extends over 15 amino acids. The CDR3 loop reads CAIILSGKGANEQFF. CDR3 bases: TGTGCCATCATCCTGAGCGGGAAGGGGGCCAATGAGCAGTTCTTC.

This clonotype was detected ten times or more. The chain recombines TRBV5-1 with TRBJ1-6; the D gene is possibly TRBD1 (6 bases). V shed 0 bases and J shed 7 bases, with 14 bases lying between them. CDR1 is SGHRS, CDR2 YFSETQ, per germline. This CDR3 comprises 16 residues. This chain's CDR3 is CASSLAATGQNSPLHF. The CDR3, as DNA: TGCGCCAGCAGCTTGGCCGCGACAGGCCAGAATTCACCCCTCCACTTT.

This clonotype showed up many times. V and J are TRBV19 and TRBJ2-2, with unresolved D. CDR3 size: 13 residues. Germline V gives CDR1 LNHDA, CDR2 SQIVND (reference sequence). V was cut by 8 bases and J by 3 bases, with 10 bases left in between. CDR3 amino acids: CASRTDHTGELFF. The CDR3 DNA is TGTGCCAGTCGGACGGACCACACCGGGGAGCTGTTTTTT.

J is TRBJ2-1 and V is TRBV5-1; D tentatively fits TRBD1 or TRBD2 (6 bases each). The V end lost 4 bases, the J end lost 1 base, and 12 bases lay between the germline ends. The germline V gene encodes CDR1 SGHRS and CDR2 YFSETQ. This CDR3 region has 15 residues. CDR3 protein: CASSAGGRSYNEQFF. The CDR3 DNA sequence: TGCGCCAGCAGCGCCGGGGGCCGGTCCTACAATGAGCAGTTCTTC.

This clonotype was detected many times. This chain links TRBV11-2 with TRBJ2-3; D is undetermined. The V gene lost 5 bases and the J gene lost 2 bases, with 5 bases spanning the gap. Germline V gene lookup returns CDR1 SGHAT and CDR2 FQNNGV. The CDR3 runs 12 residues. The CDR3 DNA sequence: TGTGCCAGCAGCCCATACACAGATACGCAGTATTTT. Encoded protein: CASSPYTDTQYF.

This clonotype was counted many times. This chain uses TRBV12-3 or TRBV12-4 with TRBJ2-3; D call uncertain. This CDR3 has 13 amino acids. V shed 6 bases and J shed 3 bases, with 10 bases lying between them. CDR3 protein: CASSSERTDTQYF. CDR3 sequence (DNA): TGTGCCAGCAGCTCGGAAAGAACAGATACGCAGTATTTT.

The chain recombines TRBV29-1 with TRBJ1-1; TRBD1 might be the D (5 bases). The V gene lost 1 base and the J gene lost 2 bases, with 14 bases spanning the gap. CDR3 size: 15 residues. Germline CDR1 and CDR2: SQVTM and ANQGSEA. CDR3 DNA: TGCAGCGTTGAAGTCTTCAGGGTGGGAAACACTGAAGCTTTCTTT. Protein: CSVEVFRVGNTEAFF.

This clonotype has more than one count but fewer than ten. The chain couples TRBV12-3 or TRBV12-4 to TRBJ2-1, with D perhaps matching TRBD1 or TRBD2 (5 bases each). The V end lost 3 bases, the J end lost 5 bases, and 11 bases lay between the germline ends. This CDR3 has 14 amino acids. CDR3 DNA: TGTGCCAGCAGTTTGGTGGTGGGACACAATGAGCAGTTCTTC. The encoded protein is CASSLVVGHNEQFF.

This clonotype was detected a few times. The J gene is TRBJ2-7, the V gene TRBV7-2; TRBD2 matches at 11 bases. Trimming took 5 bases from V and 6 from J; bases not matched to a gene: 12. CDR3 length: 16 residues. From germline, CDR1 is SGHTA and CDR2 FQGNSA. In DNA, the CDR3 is TGTGCCAGCAGCCCCTCCACCGGACTAGCGGGCTCCGAGCAGTACTTC. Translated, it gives CASSPSTGLAGSEQYF.

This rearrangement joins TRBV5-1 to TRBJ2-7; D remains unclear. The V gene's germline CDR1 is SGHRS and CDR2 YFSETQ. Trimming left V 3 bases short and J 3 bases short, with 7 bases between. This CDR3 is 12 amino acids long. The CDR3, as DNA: TGCGCCAGCAGCTCAGCGAGCTACGAGCAGTACTTC. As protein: CASSSASYEQYF.

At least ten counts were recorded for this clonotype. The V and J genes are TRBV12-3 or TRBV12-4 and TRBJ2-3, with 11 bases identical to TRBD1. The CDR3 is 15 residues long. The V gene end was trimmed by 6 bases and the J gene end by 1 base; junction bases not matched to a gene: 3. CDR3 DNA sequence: TGTGCCAGCAGCTTGGGACAGGGGGGCACAGATACGCAGTATTTT. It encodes CASSLGQGGTDTQYF.

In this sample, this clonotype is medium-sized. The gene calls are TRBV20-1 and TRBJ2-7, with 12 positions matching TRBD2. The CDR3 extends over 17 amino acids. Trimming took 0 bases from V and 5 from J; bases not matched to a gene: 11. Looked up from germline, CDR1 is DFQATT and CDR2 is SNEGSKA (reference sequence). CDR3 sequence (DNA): TGCAGTGCTAGAGATCGCCTAAGACTAGCGGGGGAGGACGAGCAGTACTTC. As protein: CSARDRLRLAGEDEQYF.

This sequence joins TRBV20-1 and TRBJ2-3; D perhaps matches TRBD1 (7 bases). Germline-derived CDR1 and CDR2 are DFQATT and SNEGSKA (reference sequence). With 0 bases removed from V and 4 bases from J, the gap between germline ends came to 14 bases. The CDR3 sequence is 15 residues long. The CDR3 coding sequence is TGCAGTGCTAGAGACTGGGCAGGGGGGCCAGATACGCAGTATTTT. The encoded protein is CSARDWAGGPDTQYF.

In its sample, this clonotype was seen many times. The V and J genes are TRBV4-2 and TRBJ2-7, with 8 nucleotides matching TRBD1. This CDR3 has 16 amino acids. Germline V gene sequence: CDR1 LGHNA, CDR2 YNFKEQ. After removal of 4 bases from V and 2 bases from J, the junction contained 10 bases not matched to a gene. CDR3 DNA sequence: TGTGCCAGCAGCCGTAGACAGACAGGGGAACCCTACGAGCAGTACTTC. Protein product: CASSRRQTGEPYEQYF.

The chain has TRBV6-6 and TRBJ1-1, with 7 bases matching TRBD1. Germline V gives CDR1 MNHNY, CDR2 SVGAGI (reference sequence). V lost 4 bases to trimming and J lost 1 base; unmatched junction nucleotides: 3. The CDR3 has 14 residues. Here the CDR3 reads CASSSTGRNTEAFF. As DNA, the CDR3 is TGTGCCAGCAGTTCGACAGGGAGGAACACTGAAGCTTTCTTT.

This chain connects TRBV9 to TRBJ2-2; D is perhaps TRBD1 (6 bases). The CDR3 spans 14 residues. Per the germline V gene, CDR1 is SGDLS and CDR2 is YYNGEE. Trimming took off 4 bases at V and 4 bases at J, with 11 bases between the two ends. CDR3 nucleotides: TGTGCCAGCAGCCTCAGACAGGCCACCGGGGAGCTGTTTTTT. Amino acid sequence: CASSLRQATGELFF.

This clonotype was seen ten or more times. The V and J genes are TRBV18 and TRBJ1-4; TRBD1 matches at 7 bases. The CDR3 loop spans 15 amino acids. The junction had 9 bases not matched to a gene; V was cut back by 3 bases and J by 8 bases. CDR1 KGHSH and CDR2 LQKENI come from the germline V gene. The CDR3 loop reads CASSPKTGRSEKLFF. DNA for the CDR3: TGTGCCAGCTCACCGAAGACAGGGAGAAGCGAAAAACTGTTTTTT.

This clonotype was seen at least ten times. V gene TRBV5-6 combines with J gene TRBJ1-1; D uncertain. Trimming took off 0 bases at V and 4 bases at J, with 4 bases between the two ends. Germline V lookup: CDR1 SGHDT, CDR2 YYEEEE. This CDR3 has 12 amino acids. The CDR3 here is CASSLGLTEAFF. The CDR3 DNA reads TGTGCCAGCAGCTTGGGGCTCACTGAAGCTTTCTTT.

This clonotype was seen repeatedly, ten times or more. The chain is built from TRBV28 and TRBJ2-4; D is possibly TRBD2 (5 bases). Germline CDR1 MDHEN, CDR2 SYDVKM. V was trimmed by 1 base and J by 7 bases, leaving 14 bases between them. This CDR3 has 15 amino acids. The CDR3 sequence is CASSLSGSDGNIQYF. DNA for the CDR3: TGTGCCAGCAGTTTATCGGGTAGCGACGGGAACATTCAGTACTTC. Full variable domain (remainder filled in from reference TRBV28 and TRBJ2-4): DVKVTQSSRYLVKRTGEKVFLECVQDMDHENMFWYRQDPGLGLRLIYFSYDVKMKEKGDIPEGYSVSREKKERFSLILESASTNQTSMYLCASSLSGSDGNIQYFGAGTRLSVL.

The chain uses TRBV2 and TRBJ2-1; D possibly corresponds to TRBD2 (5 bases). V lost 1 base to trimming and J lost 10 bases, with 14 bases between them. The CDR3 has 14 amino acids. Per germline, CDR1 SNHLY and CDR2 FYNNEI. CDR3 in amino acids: CASSEVFAGYEQFF. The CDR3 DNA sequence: TGTGCCAGCAGTGAAGTGTTTGCGGGTTACGAGCAGTTCTTC.

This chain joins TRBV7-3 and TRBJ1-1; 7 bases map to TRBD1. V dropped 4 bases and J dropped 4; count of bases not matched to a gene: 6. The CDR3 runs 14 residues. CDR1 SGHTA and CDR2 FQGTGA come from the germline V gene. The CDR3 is CASSSGAGGTEAFF. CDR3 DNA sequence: TGTGCCAGCAGCTCTGGGGCAGGGGGCACTGAAGCTTTCTTT.